This T cell receptor beta chain was recovered during a study of regulatory T cells in long-lasting Graves disease. Study-wide findings and caveats: There were preferences for TRBV28, TRBJ1-2 and TRBJ2-5 in persistent disease.

Unmatched junction bases numbered 9, after V lost 3 bases and J lost 6 bases. The germline V gene encodes CDR1 LGHDT and CDR2 YNNKEL (reference sequence). The CDR3 totals 16 residues. Time point specified: newly diagnosed GD, antithyroid drugs for less than 3 months. RNA extracted from PBMCs served as the sequencing template. Into tubes containing EDTA, about 10 milliliters of peripheral blood were drawn. This clonotype was detected a few times. Its target is unknown. Building of the TCR beta libraries involved iRepertoire HTBI primers and Arm-PCR of CDR3 regions. Each CDR3 protein gets one entry after TCRdb re-called the multiplex PCR reads with MiXCR. The sample shows about 620,000 distinct CDR3 sequences, under 20% of them seen only once. The sample was also linked to a second study, of T cells in Graves' hyperthyroidism and ophthalmopathy.

This receptor was identified in a woman aged 25 to 45 with Graves disease. V and J are TRBV3-1 and TRBJ2-2; TRBD2 aligns across 8 bases. The source was peripheral blood mononuclear cells (PBMCs), collected at new diagnosis, from a patient treated with antithyroid drugs. The CDR3 spells CASSHRLARGPGELFF. The CDR3 DNA reads TGTGCCAGCAGCCACCGACTAGCGAGGGGCCCCGGGGAGCTGTTTTTT.